A selection of T cell receptor beta chains follows, all from one sample in a study of blood T cell repertoires in COVID-19. TCRdb's copy holds only in-frame clones and misses some; the assay was immunoSEQ multiplex PCR. The table includes 150,000 or so clones, 82% detected once. Specimen: peripheral blood. All receptors derive from a woman in her 70s with acute or convalescent COVID-19. CDR3s include the opening cysteine and the closing phenylalanine or tryptophan. Each record gives: V gene, J gene, D gene, clone size, CDR3 DNA, CDR3 protein. A D gene is named only where the DNA matches it firmly. Clone size is shown for a subset of rows, as once, few, many or a class of expanded clone.

>TRBV19|TRBJ2-1|TRBD1|.
TGTGCCAGTAGTATAGTCCCGACAGGGGGCGGCGGGGATGAGCAGTTCTTC
CASSIVPTGGGGDEQFF
>TRBV6-1|TRBJ1-6|.|.
TGTGCCAGCAGTGAACGGAATTCACCCCTCCACTTT
CASSERNSPLHF
>TRBV28|TRBJ1-6|.|.
TGTGCCAGCAGTCCGCTTGACAAGTCCCTTTTCCCCCTCCACTTT
CASSPLDKSLFPLHF
>TRBV29-1|TRBJ2-4|.|.
TGCAGCGTTGAAGGGTGGTCACCACTCAAAAACATTCAGTACTTC
CSVEGWSPLKNIQYF
>TRBV12-3/TRBV12-4|TRBJ1-2|TRBD1|.
TGTGCCAGCAGTCCGCGGGACAGGGCTGGCTACACCTTC
CASSPRDRAGYTF
>TRBV6-4|TRBJ1-1|.|few
TGTGCCAGCAGTGACTATACAGGTGAAGCTTTCTTT
CASSDYTGEAFF
>TRBV25-1|TRBJ1-4|.|.
TGTGCCAGCAGTCTTCAGGGTGGGAATGAAAAACTGTTTTTT
CASSLQGGNEKLFF
>TRBV27|TRBJ2-7|.|.
TGTGCCACCCCAGAGGTGCGGGCAGGCACCTACGAGCAGTACTTC
CATPEVRAGTYEQYF
>TRBV7-9|TRBJ2-1|TRBD1|.
TGTGCCAGCAGCCCTGCTCGGGACAGGGGGCTATATGAGCAGTTCTTC
CASSPARDRGLYEQFF
>TRBV30|TRBJ2-7|.|.
TGTGCCTGGAGTCTTGAGGGTGGCTCCTACGAGCAGTACTTC
CAWSLEGGSYEQYF
>TRBV6-2/TRBV6-3|TRBJ1-4|.|.
TGTGCCAGCAGTCAGAGCGACAGGAGGAAACTGTTTTTT
CASSQSDRRKLFF
>TRBV12-3/TRBV12-4|TRBJ1-1|TRBD1|.
TGTGCCAGCAGTTTAGACAGGGGGCAAGGAGCTTTCTTT
CASSLDRGQGAFF
>TRBV15|TRBJ2-5|.|.
TGTGCCACCAGCAGGGGGAGGCAAGAGACCCAGTACTTC
CATSRGRQETQYF
>TRBV12-3/TRBV12-4|TRBJ1-1|.|.
TGTGCCACCGGGGGGGGATCGAACACTGAAGCTTTCTTT
CATGGGSNTEAFF
>TRBV7-2|TRBJ1-6|TRBD1|.
TGTGCCAGCAGCGGACAGGATAGGTCACCCCTCCACTTT
CASSGQDRSPLHF
>TRBV4-3|TRBJ2-2|TRBD2|.
TGCGCCAGCAGCCAAATGACTAGCGGGAGGACCGGGGAGCTGTTTTTT
CASSQMTSGRTGELFF
>TRBV5-6|TRBJ1-2|TRBD1|.
TGTGCCAGCAGCTTGGTGACAGGGGGCAATGGCTACACCTTC
CASSLVTGGNGYTF
>TRBV19|TRBJ1-1|.|.
TGTGCCAGTGTCCGGAGGCACTCGAACACTGAAGCTTTCTTT
CASVRRHSNTEAFF
>TRBV29-1|TRBJ2-1|TRBD2|.
TGCAGCGTTGTTACTAGCGTTACCTACAATGAGCAGTTCTTC
CSVVTSVTYNEQFF
>TRBV19|TRBJ1-2|TRBD1|.
TGTGCCAGTAGGAATCCAGGGGGCTGGCTCTATGGCTACACCTTC
CASRNPGGWLYGYTF
>TRBV7-9|TRBJ1-2|.|.
TGTGCCAGCAGCTTAGAAGCGGGGGGCGGCTACACCTTC
CASSLEAGGGYTF
>TRBV10-3|TRBJ2-1|TRBD2|once
TGTGCCATCACCGGGACTAGCGGGCGGACATCCTACAATGAGCAGTTCTTC
CAITGTSGRTSYNEQFF
>TRBV19|TRBJ1-5|TRBD1|few
TGTGCCAGTAGTCCTCTGTTAAACAGGGGAGGCAATCAGCCCCAGCATTTT
CASSPLLNRGGNQPQHF
>TRBV4-1|TRBJ1-3|TRBD1|.
TGCGCCAGCAGCCAAGAAGGGACAGTCTTCTCTGGAAACACCATATATTTT
CASSQEGTVFSGNTIYF
>TRBV6-4|TRBJ2-5|TRBD2|.
TGTGCCAGCAGTGCACTAGCGGGAGAGACCCAGTACTTC
CASSALAGETQYF
>TRBV5-6|TRBJ1-2|.|.
TGTGCCAGCAGCTCCGGACAGTTCTATGGCTACACCTTC
CASSSGQFYGYTF
>TRBV5-6|TRBJ2-2|TRBD1|.
TGTGCCAGCAGCTTGTTCGGAGGGACAGGGATCACCGGGGAGCTGTTTTTT
CASSLFGGTGITGELFF
>TRBV5-4|TRBJ1-6|TRBD1|.
TGTGCCAGCACCTCCCTAGCGGGACAGTATAATTCACCCCTCCACTTT
CASTSLAGQYNSPLHF
>TRBV6-2/TRBV6-3|TRBJ2-3|TRBD2|.
TGTGCCAGCAGTACCCGGAGATTAGCGGGGAGCACAGATACGCAGTATTTT
CASSTRRLAGSTDTQYF
>TRBV6-1|TRBJ1-1|.|.
TGTGCCAGCAGTGAATCCGGAGGGAACACTGAAGCTTTCTTT
CASSESGGNTEAFF